This TCR beta chain was found in a study of long-term antiretroviral therapy in people with HIV. Study-level points and caveats: ART adherence, viral resistance and therapy changes went undocumented.

On this clone itself: The target antigen is unknown.

This was the immunoSEQ v3.0 assay at survey level. Sequencing was directed toward 40,000-50,000 T-cell genomes in each sample. TCRdb's table, derived via immunoSEQ multiplex PCR, lists solely in-frame clones and lacks some. This sample has under 45,000 clones; approximately 85% occur once, and the top ten carry about 6%. CDR3 length: 15 residues. With 5 bases clipped from V and 4 bases from J, the junction kept 5 bases outside the gene matches. The V gene's germline CDR1 is SEHNR and CDR2 FQNEAQ (reference sequence). The sequences come from unsorted PBMCs, collected 3.1 years after starting antiretroviral therapy. This chain links TRBV7-9 with TRBJ2-5; 12 positions agree with TRBD2. This TCR was recovered from a woman aged 50 to 65 with HIV. Written as DNA, the CDR3 is TGTGCCAGCAGCGATGAACTAGCGGGAGGAGAGACCCAGTACTTC. The encoded protein is CASSDELAGGETQYF.